This passage covers 13 T cell receptor beta chains from one sample sequenced in a study of post-analysis software for immune sequencing data. Study-wide findings and caveats: Among four to six TRBV segments more frequent in patients than controls were TRBV5-6, TRBV5-1 and TRBV20-1.

Unique molecular identifiers tagged the TCR beta cDNA libraries. Using its own MiXCR run on the PCR reads, TCRdb lists one record per CDR3 protein. The sample records 750,000 to 900,000 distinct CDR3 sequences, around 46% being singletons. These receptors lack a known antigen. Material for sequencing was blood. All receptors derive from a girl aged 5-17 years with multiple sclerosis.

This chain connects TRBV13 to TRBJ1-1, with a possible D match to TRBD1 (5 bases). Germline V gene sequence: CDR1 PRHDT, CDR2 FYEKMQ (reference sequence). Trimming removed 4 bases from V and 3 bases from J, with 12 bases in between. This CDR3 spans 14 amino acids. The CDR3 loop is CASSSGVGYTEAFF. CDR3 in DNA: TGTGCCAGCAGCTCGGGGGTGGGGTACACTGAAGCTTTCTTT. The whole variable domain, filled in from reference TRBV13 and TRBJ1-1, reads AAGVIQSPRHLIKEKRETATLKCYPIPRHDTVYWYQQGPGQDPQFLISFYEKMQSDKGSIPDRFSAQQFSDYHSELNMSSLELGDSALYFCASSSGVGYTEAFFGQGTRLTVV.

V and J are TRBV12-3 or TRBV12-4 and TRBJ2-7; no reliable D call. Trimming cost V 3 bases and J 4 bases, with 4 bases left between them. This CDR3 has 11 amino acids. CDR3 sequence (DNA): TGTGCCAGCAGTTTTGCTTACGAGCAGTACTTC. Amino acid sequence: CASSFAYEQYF.

This clonotype was found once. CDR3 protein: CASSLARNVPGETQYF. CDR3 bases: TGTGCCAGCAGCTTAGCTCGCAACGTGCCGGGAGAGACCCAGTACTTC. The gene calls are TRBV7-2 and TRBJ2-5; no clear D. The germline gives CDR1 SGHTA, CDR2 FQGNSA. This CDR3 comprises 16 residues. Trimming cost V 0 bases and J 4 bases, with 15 bases left between them.

This chain links TRBV7-9 with TRBJ2-1; TRBD1 matches 9 bases. CDR1 is SEHNR, CDR2 FQNEAQ, per germline (reference sequence). There are 15 residues in the CDR3. J gave up 8 bases and V 1 base, and 6 bases lay outside the gene matches. The CDR3 loop is CASSLDRDRVYEQFF. The CDR3 DNA sequence: TGTGCCAGCAGCTTAGACCGGGACAGGGTCTATGAGCAGTTCTTC.

V gene TRBV6-1 combines with J gene TRBJ2-5, with D tentatively TRBD1 (6 bases). The CDR3 loop spans 15 amino acids. Germline loops: CDR1 MNHNS, CDR2 SASEGT. The V end was cut by 7 bases, the J end by 2 bases, with 17 bases between. CDR3 in amino acids: CASTETGLKQETQYF. In DNA, the CDR3 is TGTGCCAGCACCGAGACAGGACTCAAACAAGAGACCCAGTACTTC.

The chain couples TRBV5-1 to TRBJ1-4; D perhaps matches TRBD1 (5 bases). Trimming removed 4 bases at V and 5 bases at J, with 15 bases between. This CDR3 contains 15 residues. Germline CDR1 reads SGHRS; CDR2 reads YFSETQ. The CDR3 sequence is CASSKAPGPNEKLFF. DNA for the CDR3: TGCGCCAGCAGCAAAGCCCCGGGACCCAATGAAAAACTGTTTTTT. Full variable domain (missing parts from reference TRBV5-1 and TRBJ1-4): KAGVTQTPRYLIKTRGQQVTLSCSPISGHRSVSWYQQTPGQGLQFLFEYFSETQRNKGNFPGRFSGRQFSNSRSEMNVSTLELGDSALYLCASSKAPGPNEKLFFGSGTQLSVL.

Only a few counts were recorded for this clonotype. The V and J genes are TRBV20-1 and TRBJ2-5; TRBD2 matches at 12 bases. With the DNA end fitting TRBJ2-7 better, the J assignment may be wrong. Per germline, CDR1 DFQATT and CDR2 SNEGSKA (reference sequence). The CDR3 spans 16 residues. The CDR3, as DNA: TGCAGTGCTAGAGATCCTAGCGGGGGGGGTCACCTCGAGCAGTACTTC. It specifies CSARDPSGGGHLEQYF.

V is TRBV6-1 and J is TRBJ1-1; 8 positions agree with TRBD1. The CDR3 runs to 14 residues. The V and J ends lost 5 bases and 0 bases, in that order; junction bases with no gene match: 2. Germline CDR1 MNHNS, CDR2 SASEGT. The CDR3 region has the DNA TGTGCCAGCAGTTCGGGACAGGTGAACACTGAAGCTTTCTTT. Translating it yields CASSSGQVNTEAFF.

J is TRBJ2-5 and V is TRBV25-1, with 14 nucleotides matching TRBD2. The last part of the DNA fits TRBJ2-7 better; the J call may be wrong. Per germline, CDR1 MGHDK and CDR2 SYGVNS. This CDR3 region has 15 residues. CDR3 sequence: CASGEGLAGVYEQYF. In DNA form, the CDR3 reads TGTGCCAGCGGGGAGGGACTAGCGGGAGTCTACGAGCAGTACTTC.

The chain carries TRBV9 and TRBJ1-2, with 9 nucleotides matching TRBD1. The CDR3 is 15 residues long. Germline V gene data show CDR1 as SGDLS and CDR2 as YYNGEE. The V and J ends lost 0 bases and 3 bases, in that order; junction bases with no gene match: 3. In DNA form, the CDR3 reads TGTGCCAGCAGCGTAGGGACAGGGGTGGACTATGGCTACACCTTC. Translation: CASSVGTGVDYGYTF.

CDR3 in amino acids: CASSYSVARNTEAFF. The CDR3 nucleotides are TGTGCCAGCAGTTACTCGGTGGCCAGGAACACTGAAGCTTTCTTT. The chain uses TRBV6-5 and TRBJ1-1; no clear D gene. The CDR3 runs 15 residues. V lost 0 bases and J lost 1, with 9 bases in between. Germline V CDR1 and CDR2: MNHEY, SVGAGI.

This chain joins TRBV7-2 and TRBJ2-5; D uncertain. The J call could be wrong; TRBJ2-7 is a better fit for the DNA end. Germline lookup yields CDR1 SGHTA and CDR2 FQGNSA. This CDR3 has 13 residues. CDR3 region: CASSLSLTPEQYF. The CDR3 DNA reads TGTGCCAGCAGCTTATCGCTCACACCCGAGCAGTACTTC.

This clonotype was observed a handful of times. The J gene is TRBJ1-2, the V gene TRBV6-2 or TRBV6-3; a weak D match, TRBD1 (5 bases). This CDR3 spans 13 amino acids. The V gene's germline CDR1 is MNHEY and CDR2 SVGEGT. Trimming took off 7 bases at V and 3 bases at J, with 12 bases between the two ends. The CDR3, as DNA: TGTGCCAGCACTCAAGACAGAGACTATGGCTACACCTTC. Amino acid sequence: CASTQDRDYGYTF.